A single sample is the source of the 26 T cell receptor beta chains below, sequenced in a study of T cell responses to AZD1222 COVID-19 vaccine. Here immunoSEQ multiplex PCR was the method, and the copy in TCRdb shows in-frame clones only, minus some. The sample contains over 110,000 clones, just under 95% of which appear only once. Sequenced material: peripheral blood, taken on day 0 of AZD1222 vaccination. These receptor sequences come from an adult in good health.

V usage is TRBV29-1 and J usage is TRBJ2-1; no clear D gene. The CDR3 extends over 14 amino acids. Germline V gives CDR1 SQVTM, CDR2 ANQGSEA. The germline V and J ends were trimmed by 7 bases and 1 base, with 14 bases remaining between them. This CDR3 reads CSAVPPGSYNEQFF. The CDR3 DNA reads TGCAGCGCCGTCCCCCCAGGATCCTACAATGAGCAGTTCTTC.

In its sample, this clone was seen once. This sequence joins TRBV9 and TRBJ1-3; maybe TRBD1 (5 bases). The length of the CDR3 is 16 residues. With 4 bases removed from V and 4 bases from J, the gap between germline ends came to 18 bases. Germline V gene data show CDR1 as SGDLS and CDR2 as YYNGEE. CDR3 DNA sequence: TGTGCCAGCAGCCCCTCTTACGCAGGGAGCGGAAACACCATATATTTT. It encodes CASSPSYAGSGNTIYF.

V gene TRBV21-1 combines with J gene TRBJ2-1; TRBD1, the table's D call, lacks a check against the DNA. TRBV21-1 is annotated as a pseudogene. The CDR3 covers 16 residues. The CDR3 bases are TGTGCCAGCAGCAGGGGACAGAGTAAATCGCCGGATGAGCAGTTCTTC. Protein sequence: CASSRGQSKSPDEQFF.

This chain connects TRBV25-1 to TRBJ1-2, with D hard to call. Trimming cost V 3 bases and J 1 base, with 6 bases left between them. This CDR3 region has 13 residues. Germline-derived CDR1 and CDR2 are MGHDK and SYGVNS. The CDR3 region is CASSEDFNYGYTF. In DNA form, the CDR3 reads TGTGCCAGCAGTGAGGACTTTAACTATGGCTACACCTTC.

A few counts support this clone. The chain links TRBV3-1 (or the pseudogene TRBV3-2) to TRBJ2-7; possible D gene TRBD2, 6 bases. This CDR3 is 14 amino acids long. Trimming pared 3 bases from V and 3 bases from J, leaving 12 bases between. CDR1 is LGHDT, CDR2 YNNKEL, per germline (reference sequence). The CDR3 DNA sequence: TGTGCCAGCAGCCACGGAGGGAGAGACTACGAGCAGTACTTC. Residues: CASSHGGRDYEQYF.

The CDR3 bases are TGTGCCAGCAGTACCGGGACAGGGGTAAGCAATCAGCCCCAGCATTTT. It is translated as CASSTGTGVSNQPQHF. The chain has TRBV6-6 and TRBJ1-5; 10 bases align to TRBD1. From germline, CDR1 is MNHNY and CDR2 SVGAGI (reference sequence). The CDR3 has 16 residues. The junction had 5 bases not matched to a gene; V was cut back by 5 bases and J by 1 base.

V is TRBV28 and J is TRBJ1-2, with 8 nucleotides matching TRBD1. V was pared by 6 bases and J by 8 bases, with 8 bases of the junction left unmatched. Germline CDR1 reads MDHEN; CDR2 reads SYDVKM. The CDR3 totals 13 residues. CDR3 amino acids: CASSYLDRGGYTF. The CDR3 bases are TGTGCCAGCAGCTATCTCGACAGGGGCGGCTACACCTTC.

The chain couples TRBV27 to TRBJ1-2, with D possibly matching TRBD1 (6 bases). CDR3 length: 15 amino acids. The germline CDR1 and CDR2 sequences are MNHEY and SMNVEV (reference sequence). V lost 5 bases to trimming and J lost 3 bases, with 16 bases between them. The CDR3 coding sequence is TGTGCCAGCAGTCCCCGGAAAGGGGGATACTATGGCTACACCTTC. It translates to CASSPRKGGYYGYTF.

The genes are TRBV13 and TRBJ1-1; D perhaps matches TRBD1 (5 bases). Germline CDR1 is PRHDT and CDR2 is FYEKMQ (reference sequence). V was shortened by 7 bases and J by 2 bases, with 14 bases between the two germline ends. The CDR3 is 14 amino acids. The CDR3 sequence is CASTSPGPNTEAFF. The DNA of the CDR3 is TGTGCCAGCACCTCTCCGGGACCAAACACTGAAGCTTTCTTT.

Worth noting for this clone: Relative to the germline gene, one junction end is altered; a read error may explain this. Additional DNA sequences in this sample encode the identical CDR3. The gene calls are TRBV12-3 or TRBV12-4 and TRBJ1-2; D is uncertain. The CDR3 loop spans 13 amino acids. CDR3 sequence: CASSAKVGRGYTF. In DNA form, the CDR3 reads TGCGCCAGCAGTGCCAAGGTTGGGCGTGGCTACACCTTC.

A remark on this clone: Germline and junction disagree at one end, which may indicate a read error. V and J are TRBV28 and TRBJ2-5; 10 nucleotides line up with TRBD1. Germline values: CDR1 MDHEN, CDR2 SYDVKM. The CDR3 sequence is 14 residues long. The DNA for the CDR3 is TGTGCCAGCAGTATATGGGACAGGGGAGAGACCCAGTACTTC. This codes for CASSIWDRGETQYF.

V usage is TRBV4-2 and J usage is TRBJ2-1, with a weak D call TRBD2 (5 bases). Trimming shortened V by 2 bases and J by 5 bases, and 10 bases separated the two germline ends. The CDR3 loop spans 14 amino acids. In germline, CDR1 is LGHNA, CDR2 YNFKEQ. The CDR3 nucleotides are TGTGCCAGCAGCCAAAGCGGAATCAACAATGAGCAGTTCTTC. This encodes CASSQSGINNEQFF.

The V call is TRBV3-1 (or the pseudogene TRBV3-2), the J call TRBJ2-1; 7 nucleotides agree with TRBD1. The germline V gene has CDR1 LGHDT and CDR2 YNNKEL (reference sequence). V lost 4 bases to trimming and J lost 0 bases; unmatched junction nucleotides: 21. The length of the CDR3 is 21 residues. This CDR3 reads CASSPEAWRQGLSSSYNEQFF. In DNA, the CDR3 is TGTGCCAGCAGCCCTGAGGCTTGGAGACAGGGCCTTTCGAGCTCCTACAATGAGCAGTTCTTC.

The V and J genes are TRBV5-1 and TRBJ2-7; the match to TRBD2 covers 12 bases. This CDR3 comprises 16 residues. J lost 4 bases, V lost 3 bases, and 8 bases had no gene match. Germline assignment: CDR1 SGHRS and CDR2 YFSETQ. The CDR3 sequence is CASSSGLAGYHYEQYF. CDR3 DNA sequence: TGCGCCAGCAGCTCGGGACTAGCGGGTTACCATTACGAGCAGTACTTC.

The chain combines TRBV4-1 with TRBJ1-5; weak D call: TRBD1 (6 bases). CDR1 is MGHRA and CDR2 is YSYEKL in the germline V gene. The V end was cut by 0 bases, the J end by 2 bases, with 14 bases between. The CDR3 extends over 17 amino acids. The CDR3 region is CASSQDPTGGGNQPQHF. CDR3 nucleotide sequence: TGCGCCAGCAGCCAAGATCCAACGGGGGGCGGCAATCAGCCCCAGCATTTT.

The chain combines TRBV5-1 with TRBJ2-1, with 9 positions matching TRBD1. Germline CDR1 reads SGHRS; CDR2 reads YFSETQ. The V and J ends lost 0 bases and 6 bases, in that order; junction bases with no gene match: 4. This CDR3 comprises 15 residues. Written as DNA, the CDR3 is TGCGCCAGCAGCTTGGTGGGACAGGGATCCAATGAGCAGTTCTTC. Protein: CASSLVGQGSNEQFF.

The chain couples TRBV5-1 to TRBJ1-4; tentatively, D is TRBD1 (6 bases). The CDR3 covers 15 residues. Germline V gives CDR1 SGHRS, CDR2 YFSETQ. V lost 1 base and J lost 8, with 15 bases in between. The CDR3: CASSLTDRSREKLFF. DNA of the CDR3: TGCGCCAGCAGCTTGACGGACAGATCGAGGGAAAAACTGTTTTTT.

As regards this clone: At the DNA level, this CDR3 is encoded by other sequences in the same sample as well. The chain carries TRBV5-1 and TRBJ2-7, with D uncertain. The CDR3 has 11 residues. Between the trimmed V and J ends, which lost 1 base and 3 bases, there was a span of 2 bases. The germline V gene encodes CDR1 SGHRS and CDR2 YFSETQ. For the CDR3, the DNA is TGCGCCAGCAGCTTGAACTACGAGCAGTACTTC. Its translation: CASSLNYEQYF.

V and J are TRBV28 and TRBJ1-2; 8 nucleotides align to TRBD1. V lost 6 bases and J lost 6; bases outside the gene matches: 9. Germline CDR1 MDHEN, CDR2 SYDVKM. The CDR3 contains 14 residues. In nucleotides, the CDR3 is TGTGCCAGCAGCCGCCAGAAGACAGGGGATGGCTACACCTTC. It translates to CASSRQKTGDGYTF.

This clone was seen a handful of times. The CDR3 region has the DNA TGTGCCAGCAGTGGATGGGGATGGGCAGGGGATGGCTACACCTTC. Translation gives CASSGWGWAGDGYTF. V usage is TRBV2 and J usage is TRBJ1-2, with D tentatively TRBD1 (6 bases). There are 15 residues in the CDR3. V dropped 4 bases and J dropped 6 bases, with 18 bases sitting between them. Germline V gene sequence: CDR1 SNHLY, CDR2 FYNNEI.

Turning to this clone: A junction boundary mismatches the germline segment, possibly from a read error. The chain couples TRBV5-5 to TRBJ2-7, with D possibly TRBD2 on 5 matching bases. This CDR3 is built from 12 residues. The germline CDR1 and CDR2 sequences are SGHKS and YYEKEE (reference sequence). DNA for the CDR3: TGTGCCAGCAGCTCCGAGGGATACGGGCAGTACTTC. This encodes CASSSEGYGQYF. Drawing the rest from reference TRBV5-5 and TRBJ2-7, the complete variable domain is DAGVTQSPTHLIKTRGQQVTLRCSPISGHKSVSWYQQVLGQGPQFIFQYYEKEERGRGNFPDRFSARQFPNYSSELNVNALLLGDSALYLCASSSEGYGQYFGPGTRLTVT.

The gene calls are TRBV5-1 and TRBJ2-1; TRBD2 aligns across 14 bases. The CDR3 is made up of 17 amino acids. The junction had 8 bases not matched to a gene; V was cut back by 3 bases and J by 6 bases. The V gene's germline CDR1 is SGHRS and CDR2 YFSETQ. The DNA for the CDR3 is TGCGCCAGCAGCTCACTCCCCGGACTAGCGGGAGGCAATGAGCAGTTCTTC. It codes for CASSSLPGLAGGNEQFF.

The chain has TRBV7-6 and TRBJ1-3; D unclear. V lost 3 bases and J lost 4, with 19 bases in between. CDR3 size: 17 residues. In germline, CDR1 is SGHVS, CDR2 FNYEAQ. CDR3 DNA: TGTGCCAGCAGCTTGGGAGGGAGACACCTCCCGGGAAACACCATATATTTT. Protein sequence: CASSLGGRHLPGNTIYF.

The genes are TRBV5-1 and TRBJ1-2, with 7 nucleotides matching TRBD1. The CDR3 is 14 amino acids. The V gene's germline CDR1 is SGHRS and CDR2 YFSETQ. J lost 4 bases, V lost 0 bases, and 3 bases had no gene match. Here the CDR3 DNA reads TGCGCCAGCAGCTTGGCTGGGACAGTCTATGGCTACACCTTC. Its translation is CASSLAGTVYGYTF.

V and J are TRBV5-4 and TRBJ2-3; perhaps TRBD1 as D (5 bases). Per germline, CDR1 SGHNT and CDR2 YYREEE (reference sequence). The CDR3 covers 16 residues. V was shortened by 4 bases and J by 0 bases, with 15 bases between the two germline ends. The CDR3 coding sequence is TGTGCCAGCAGCCTCCGACAGCGATCTAGCACAGATACGCAGTATTTT. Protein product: CASSLRQRSSTDTQYF.

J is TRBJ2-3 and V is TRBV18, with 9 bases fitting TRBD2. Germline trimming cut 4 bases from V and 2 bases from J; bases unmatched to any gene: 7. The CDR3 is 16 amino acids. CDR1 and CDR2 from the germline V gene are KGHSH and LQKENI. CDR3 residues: CASSLGLAALTDTQYF. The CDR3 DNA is TGTGCCAGCTCACTGGGACTAGCCGCGCTCACAGATACGCAGTATTTT.